The clone carrying this TCR beta chain appeared once. The target antigen is unknown. This sample is drawn from a study of CD8 T cells in Susac syndrome. Sequencing of TCR beta, carried out with a high-throughput approach, was applied to CD8+ and CD4+ T cells from the blood. TEMRA cells were FACS-enriched, while CD8+ and CD4+ T cells were negatively isolated. Germline V gene data show CDR1 as MGHRA and CDR2 as YSYEKL. CDR3 size: 13 residues. Deletions cut 3 bases from V and 8 bases from J, with 13 bases between. Study results and caveats: Susac syndrome CD8+ repertoires were clonally expanded, most strongly in CD8+ TEMRA cells. The total CD8+ repertoires contained about 16 Susac-specific public clones, and the CD8+ TEMRA repertoires contained five.

Random hexamers were used to reverse transcribe an amount of roughly 0.5 to 1 ug RNA. A single record per CDR3 protein comes from TCRdb applying MiXCR to the immunoSEQ multiplex PCR reads. The repertoire consists of roughly 130,000 distinct CDR3 sequences, with about 95% occurring once and the leading ten covering about 0.28%. The sequence was obtained from a human donor with Susac syndrome. Sequencing was performed on CD8+ T cells from PBMCs. The chain links TRBV4-1 to TRBJ1-1, with a possible D match to TRBD1 (5 bases). The CDR3 region has the DNA TGCGCCAGCAGCCAGGATATGGGACTGGAAGCTTTCTTT. Amino acid sequence: CASSQDMGLEAFF.